The clone carrying this TCR beta chain was seen once. After removal of 4 bases from V and 7 bases from J, the junction contained 5 bases not matched to a gene. This CDR3 comprises 13 residues. CDR1 is MNHEY and CDR2 is SMNVEV in the germline V gene (reference sequence). Using immunoSEQ multiplex PCR, the repertoire was profiled, and TCRdb retains in-frame clones only, with some absent. The sample lists roughly 80,000 clones, about nine tenths occurring once. The data derive from a study of T cell changes during pregnancy in multiple sclerosis. The sample consisted of peripheral blood, taken before pregnancy. This chain links TRBV27 with TRBJ2-7; 9 bases line up with TRBD1. The sequence derives from a female donor with multiple sclerosis, enrolled in a pregnancy study. CDR3 DNA sequence: TGTGCCAGCAGTTCACAGGGGGCCGGGGAGCAGTACTTC. Translation: CASSSQGAGEQYF.